This note documents a single T cell receptor (beta chain) sequence. Its target is not known. CDR3 size: 15 residues. The V end was cut by 5 bases, the J end by 0 bases, with 13 bases between. The germline gives CDR1 LNHDA, CDR2 SQIVND (reference sequence). The study ran its PCR with 60 Vbeta and 13 Jbeta primers. The table came from immunoSEQ multiplex PCR; TCRdb's copy has only in-frame clones and leaves some out. The sample yields 56,000 or so clones, of which the top ten take up roughly 25%. This specimen comes from a study of cytomegalovirus exposure and HLA in healthy donors. Study results and limitations: TCR beta V- and J-gene trimming was later associated with a missense DCLRE1C variant.

Material: PBMCs. The rearrangement links TRBV19 to TRBJ1-2; D remains ambiguous. This receptor was identified in a man in his forties in good health and CMV-seropositive. Here the CDR3 DNA reads TGTGCCAGTAGTGTAAATGAAGCCGCTAACTATGGCTACACCTTC. Translating it yields CASSVNEAANYGYTF.